One sample yielded the 26 T cell receptor beta chains listed below, sequenced in a study of T cells in Graves' hyperthyroidism and ophthalmopathy. Researchers amplified the TCR beta CDR3 regions from RNA transcripts. An initial round of RT-PCR targeting the TCR CDR3 relied on the HTBI primer set. TCRdb re-derived calls from the multiplex PCR reads in MiXCR, one entry per CDR3 protein. The table has about 510,000 distinct CDR3 sequences, 40% to 50% seen once. The sequenced sample was peripheral blood or thyroid tissue (not recorded which). The receptors were sampled from an adult woman with Graves' disease, either hyperthyroidism or ophthalmopathy (not recorded which).

This rearrangement joins TRBV2 to TRBJ2-6; 7 bases match TRBD1. Germline lookup yields CDR1 SNHLY and CDR2 FYNNEI. The trim removed 2 bases at V and 8 bases at J, leaving 6 bases unmatched. This CDR3 comprises 15 residues. This CDR3 is CASSEQLTGSNVLTF. For the CDR3, the DNA is TGTGCCAGCAGTGAACAATTGACAGGGTCCAACGTCCTGACTTTC.

This clonotype was recorded a few times. V usage is TRBV29-1 and J usage is TRBJ1-1; maybe TRBD1 (5 bases). Germline lookup yields CDR1 SQVTM and CDR2 ANQGSEA. V lost 6 bases and J lost 0, with 11 bases in between. The CDR3 consists of 13 residues. The CDR3 nucleotides are TGCAGCGTGGGGCCAGGATTGAACACTGAAGCTTTCTTT. This encodes CSVGPGLNTEAFF. The whole variable domain, remainder taken from reference TRBV29-1 and TRBJ1-1, is SAVISQKPSRDICQRGTSLTIQCQVDSQVTMMFWYRQQPGQSLTLIATANQGSEATYESGFVIDKFPISRPNLTFSTLTVSNMSPEDSSIYLCSVGPGLNTEAFFGQGTRLTVV.

This clonotype was seen ten or more times. CDR3 coding DNA: TGTGCCACCAGTGATGGAGTTCCCGGGGAGCTGTTTTTT. Translated, it gives CATSDGVPGELFF. The J gene is TRBJ2-2, the V gene TRBV24-1; D uncertain. V lost 3 bases and J 6 bases, leaving 7 bases between the germline ends. CDR3 size: 13 residues. CDR1 is KGHDR, CDR2 SFDVKD, per germline.

The V call is TRBV29-1, the J call TRBJ2-7, with a possible D match to TRBD2 (6 bases). CDR3 size: 15 residues. Germline lookup yields CDR1 SQVTM and CDR2 ANQGSEA. Trimming removed 6 bases from V and 1 base from J, with 19 bases in between. CDR3 nucleotide sequence: TGCAGCGTCGCACTAGCAGCCCGCGTGTCCTACGAGCAGTACTTC. Its protein is CSVALAARVSYEQYF.

V usage is TRBV29-1 and J usage is TRBJ1-1, with D tentatively TRBD1 (5 bases). V lost 4 bases to trimming and J lost 4 bases, with 7 bases between them. The CDR3 is made up of 11 amino acids. In germline, CDR1 is SQVTM, CDR2 ANQGSEA. The chain's CDR3 is CSVVQGTEAFF. The CDR3 nucleotides are TGCAGCGTTGTGCAGGGCACTGAAGCTTTCTTT. The complete variable domain, with remaining parts taken from reference TRBV29-1 and TRBJ1-1, reads SAVISQKPSRDICQRGTSLTIQCQVDSQVTMMFWYRQQPGQSLTLIATANQGSEATYESGFVIDKFPISRPNLTFSTLTVSNMSPEDSSIYLCSVVQGTEAFFGQGTRLTVV.

The genes are TRBV2 and TRBJ2-7; D is uncertain. Trimming left V 4 bases short and J 5 bases short, with 12 bases between. The CDR3 has 13 amino acids. From germline, CDR1 is SNHLY and CDR2 FYNNEI. The CDR3 DNA reads TGTGCCAGCAGTGGAGAGCCGGTGAACGAGCAGTACTTC. Residues: CASSGEPVNEQYF.

This clonotype was counted many times. The V gene is TRBV3-1, the J gene TRBJ1-1; D is unresolved. Germline V CDR1 and CDR2: LGHDT, YNNKEL (reference sequence). The CDR3 has 14 residues. Trimming removed 0 bases from V and 0 bases from J, with 5 bases in between. The CDR3 reads CASSQDPVNTEAFF. The DNA of the CDR3 is TGTGCCAGCAGCCAAGATCCGGTGAACACTGAAGCTTTCTTT.

CDR3: CASSPQGLMGSYNSPLHF. The CDR3, as DNA: TGTGCCAGCAGCCCCCAGGGCCTCATGGGCTCCTATAATTCACCCCTCCACTTT. The chain uses TRBV7-9 and TRBJ1-6, with D maybe TRBD1 (5 bases). Between the trimmed V and J ends, which lost 5 bases and 0 bases, there was a span of 17 bases. The germline V gene has CDR1 SEHNR and CDR2 FQNEAQ (reference sequence). This CDR3 spans 18 amino acids.

This clonotype has just one count. The chain employs TRBV7-9 and TRBJ2-7, with 8 nucleotides matching TRBD1. Germline CDR1 reads SEHNR; CDR2 reads FQNEAQ (reference sequence). The J segment lost 2 bases and the V segment lost 1 base, leaving 10 bases of the junction unmatched. The length of the CDR3 is 17 residues. DNA of the CDR3: TGTGCCAGCAGCTTAGTCACCGACAGGGGATATCCCTACGAGCAGTACTTC. It specifies CASSLVTDRGYPYEQYF.

The chain employs TRBV7-2 and TRBJ1-2; D is undetermined. Per the germline V gene, CDR1 is SGHTA and CDR2 is FQGNSA. This CDR3 comprises 11 residues. Between the trimmed V and J ends, which lost 1 base and 6 bases, there was a span of 3 bases. The CDR3 DNA reads TGTGCCAGCAGCTTAGGGCATGGCTACACCTTC. Protein sequence: CASSLGHGYTF.

This clonotype was detected only a few times. The chain joins TRBV2 to TRBJ2-7; maybe TRBD1 (6 bases). This CDR3 spans 12 amino acids. CDR1 and CDR2 (germline): SNHLY, FYNNEI. V dropped 8 bases and J dropped 2 bases, with 10 bases sitting between them. CDR3 region: CASGRGTYEQYF. CDR3 DNA sequence: TGTGCCAGCGGTAGGGGGACCTACGAGCAGTACTTC.

Many counts were recorded for this clonotype. This chain links TRBV12-3 or TRBV12-4 with TRBJ1-2, with 9 bases matching TRBD1. The junction had 6 bases not matched to a gene; V was cut back by 5 bases and J by 5 bases. The CDR3 consists of 14 residues. The CDR3 region is CASSGTGIVYGYTF. The DNA of the CDR3 is TGTGCCAGCAGTGGGACAGGGATAGTGTATGGCTACACCTTC.

This chain uses TRBV7-9 with TRBJ1-4; perhaps TRBD1 as D (5 bases). This CDR3 has 17 amino acids. Germline V gives CDR1 SEHNR, CDR2 FQNEAQ (reference sequence). Trimming cost V 3 bases and J 4 bases, with 18 bases left between them. CDR3 protein: CASSLVGGIGINEKLFF. CDR3 nucleotide sequence: TGTGCCAGCAGCTTGGTTGGGGGGATAGGGATTAATGAAAAACTGTTTTTT.

This clonotype was recorded many times. The V gene is TRBV19, the J gene TRBJ1-2; no reliable D call. V lost 5 bases and J 3 bases, leaving 13 bases between the germline ends. Germline values: CDR1 LNHDA, CDR2 SQIVND (reference sequence). The CDR3 spans 14 residues. CDR3 in DNA: TGTGCCAGTAGTCCCCAGGCTGGGGACTATGGCTACACCTTC. Protein product: CASSPQAGDYGYTF.

The rearrangement joins TRBV7-9 to TRBJ2-7; D is unresolved. The germline V and J ends were trimmed by 3 bases and 7 bases, with 7 bases remaining between them. This CDR3 spans 11 amino acids. Germline CDR1 SEHNR, CDR2 FQNEAQ (reference sequence). CDR3 sequence: CASSFNEEQYF. The CDR3 bases are TGTGCCAGCAGCTTTAACGAAGAGCAGTACTTC. Based on the CDR3 plus reference TRBV7-9 and TRBJ2-7, the full variable domain is DTGVSQNPRHKITKRGQNVTFRCDPISEHNRLYWYRQTLGQGPEFLTYFQNEAQLEKSRLLSDRFSAERPKGSFSTLEIQRTEQGDSAMYLCASSFNEEQYFGPGTRLTVT.

In this sample, this clonotype turned up many times. The chain links TRBV29-1 to TRBJ1-1; D is undetermined. The CDR3 extends over 13 amino acids. Germline values: CDR1 SQVTM, CDR2 ANQGSEA. With 4 bases removed from V and 1 base from J, the gap between germline ends came to 10 bases. The CDR3 bases are TGCAGCGTTGCGGTTTTGTCGAACACTGAAGCTTTCTTT. Translation gives CSVAVLSNTEAFF.

The V call is TRBV2, the J call TRBJ2-5, with D perhaps assigned TRBD1 or TRBD2 (5 bases each). The CDR3 is made up of 14 amino acids. Trimming took off 5 bases at V and 5 bases at J, with 15 bases between the two ends. The germline CDR1 and CDR2 sequences are SNHLY and FYNNEI. DNA of the CDR3: TGTGCCAGCAGTTCCGGCCGGGGCGACGAGACCCAGTACTTC. It yields the protein CASSSGRGDETQYF.

This clonotype has only a few counts. The chain has TRBV25-1 and TRBJ1-1, with TRBD1 identical over 8 bases. CDR3 length equals 14 residues. Losses at the gene ends were 7 bases for V and 6 bases for J; bases not matched to a gene: 10. The germline CDR1 and CDR2 sequences are MGHDK and SYGVNS. CDR3 DNA: TGTGCCAGCACAGGAGAACAGGGGGGGCCTGAAGCTTTCTTT. Amino acids: CASTGEQGGPEAFF.

DNA for the CDR3: TGCAGTGTCCCGGCGGAGAACACCGGGGAGCTGTTTTTT. Residues: CSVPAENTGELFF. The chain uses TRBV20-1 and TRBJ2-2, with D hard to call. V lost 7 bases and J lost 1, with 10 bases in between. Germline assignment: CDR1 DFQATT and CDR2 SNEGSKA (reference sequence). The CDR3 covers 13 residues.

The chain joins TRBV6-6 to TRBJ2-5, with 8 bases lining up with TRBD2. The J segment lost 1 base and the V segment lost 10 bases, leaving 5 bases of the junction unmatched. Germline V gene sequence: CDR1 MNHNY, CDR2 SVGAGI (reference sequence). CDR3 size: 13 residues. The CDR3 sequence is CAIRTSRQETQYF. CDR3 bases: TGTGCCATCAGGACTAGCCGCCAAGAGACCCAGTACTTC.

The V gene is TRBV24-1, the J gene TRBJ2-5, with D possibly TRBD1 on 5 matching bases. The CDR3 sequence is 14 residues long. Per the germline V gene, CDR1 is KGHDR and CDR2 is SFDVKD. Trimming pared 2 bases from V and 4 bases from J, leaving 10 bases between. CDR3 loop: CATSDYLQGETQYF. For the CDR3, the DNA is TGTGCCACCAGTGATTACCTCCAGGGAGAGACCCAGTACTTC.

The V gene is TRBV14, the J gene TRBJ1-2; D perhaps matches TRBD1 (6 bases). The germline gives CDR1 SGHDN, CDR2 FVKESK. V lost 2 bases, J lost 4 bases, and 14 bases lay in between. The CDR3 has 15 residues. The CDR3: CASSQRRGAAYGYTF. CDR3 coding DNA: TGTGCCAGCAGCCAACGGCGGGGGGCGGCCTATGGCTACACCTTC.

This clonotype was counted at least ten times. The genes are TRBV5-5 and TRBJ1-4, with 8 bases lining up with TRBD1. Trimming cost V 4 bases and J 4 bases; bases outside gene matches: 6. The CDR3 consists of 15 residues. Per the germline V gene, CDR1 is SGHKS and CDR2 is YYEKEE (reference sequence). CDR3 loop: CASSGGQGFNEKLFF. The CDR3, as DNA: TGTGCCAGCAGCGGTGGACAGGGCTTTAATGAAAAACTGTTTTTT.

The chain uses TRBV7-3 and TRBJ1-6; possibly TRBD1 for D (6 bases). The CDR3 loop spans 13 amino acids. The ends were cut back, 8 bases at V and 10 bases at J, with 15 bases in the middle. Germline loops: CDR1 SGHTA, CDR2 FQGTGA. CDR3 in amino acids: CASSRGGDSPLHF. The CDR3 region has the DNA TGTGCCAGCTCTCGGGGGGGCGACTCACCCCTCCACTTT.

This clonotype was seen repeatedly, ten times or more. This chain connects TRBV12-3 or TRBV12-4 to TRBJ2-7, with a weak D call TRBD2 (6 bases). V lost 7 bases, J lost 1 base, and 11 bases lay in between. CDR3 size: 13 residues. The CDR3 DNA sequence: TGTGCCAGCAACCCCGGGACTTCCTACGAGCAGTACTTC. Translating gives CASNPGTSYEQYF.

The chain uses TRBV20-1 and TRBJ1-5; D may be TRBD1 (5 bases). Germline CDR1 DFQATT, CDR2 SNEGSKA (reference sequence). V dropped 0 bases and J dropped 2 bases, with 11 bases sitting between them. The CDR3 has 15 residues. CDR3 coding DNA: TGCAGTGCTAGAGATTCGGGGCGAGGCAATCAGCCCCAGCATTTT. Amino acids: CSARDSGRGNQPQHF.